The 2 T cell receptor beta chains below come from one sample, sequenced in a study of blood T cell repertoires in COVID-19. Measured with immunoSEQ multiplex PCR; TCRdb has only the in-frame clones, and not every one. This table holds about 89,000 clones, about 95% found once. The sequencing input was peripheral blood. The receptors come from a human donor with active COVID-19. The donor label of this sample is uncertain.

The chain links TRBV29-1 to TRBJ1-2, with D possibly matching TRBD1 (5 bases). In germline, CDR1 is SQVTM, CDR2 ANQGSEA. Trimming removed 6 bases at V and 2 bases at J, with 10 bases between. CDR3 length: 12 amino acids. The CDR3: CSVTAGNYGYTF. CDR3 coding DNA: TGCAGCGTCACCGCAGGGAACTATGGCTACACCTTC. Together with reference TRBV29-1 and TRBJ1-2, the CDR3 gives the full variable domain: SAVISQKPSRDICQRGTSLTIQCQVDSQVTMMFWYRQQPGQSLTLIATANQGSEATYESGFVIDKFPISRPNLTFSTLTVSNMSPEDSSIYLCSVTAGNYGYTFGSGTRLTVV.

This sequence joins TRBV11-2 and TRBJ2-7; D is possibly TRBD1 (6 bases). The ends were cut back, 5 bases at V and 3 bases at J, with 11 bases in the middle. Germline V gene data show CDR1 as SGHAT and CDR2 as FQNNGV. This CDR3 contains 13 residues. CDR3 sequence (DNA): TGTGCCAGCAGCATTGGACAGATCTACGAGCAGTACTTC. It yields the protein CASSIGQIYEQYF.